A single sample is the source of the 25 T cell receptor beta chains below, sequenced in a study of CD8 T cells in ankylosing spondylitis. From the 5' RACE reads, TCRdb called clonotypes with MiXCR, one entry per CDR3 protein. In the table there are about 90,000 distinct CDR3 sequences, approximately 30% of which are singletons. The sample taken for sequencing was blood, either unsorted or a sorted T cell fraction (not recorded which). These TCRs come from a male donor with ankylosing spondylitis or in good health (not recorded which).

This clonotype was seen a single time. The chain is built from TRBV20-1 and TRBJ2-5; D unclear. The CDR3 is 14 residues long. Trimming removed 2 bases from V and 1 base from J, with 11 bases in between. Germline CDR1 and CDR2: DFQATT and SNEGSKA (reference sequence). CDR3: CSARRLGSQETQYF. DNA of the CDR3: TGCAGTGCTAGACGTCTGGGCAGCCAAGAGACCCAGTACTTC.

This clonotype came up a few times. The genes are TRBV20-1 and TRBJ2-3, with 8 bases matching TRBD2. V was clipped by 6 bases and J by 3 bases; unmatched bases: 5. CDR3 length equals 13 residues. Germline V gene lookup returns CDR1 DFQATT and CDR2 SNEGSKA (reference sequence). The CDR3 region has the DNA TGCAGTGCCCATAGCGGGACGACAGATACGCAGTATTTT. The encoded protein is CSAHSGTTDTQYF.

The rearrangement uses TRBV9 and TRBJ1-2; 9 bases match TRBD1. The CDR3 length is 15 residues. V lost 3 bases and J lost 0; bases outside the gene matches: 3. Germline V gives CDR1 SGDLS, CDR2 YYNGEE. In DNA form, the CDR3 reads TGTGCCAGCAGCGGCGGACAGGGGACTAACTATGGCTACACCTTC. Translation: CASSGGQGTNYGYTF.

This clonotype was counted ten times or more. The genes are TRBV7-2 and TRBJ1-2; D not resolved. The CDR3 is 12 amino acids. Trimming took 5 bases from V and 8 from J, leaving 12 bases between them. Germline CDR1 reads SGHTA; CDR2 reads FQGNSA. The chain's CDR3 is CASSVPVGGYTF. In DNA, the CDR3 is TGTGCCAGCAGCGTCCCGGTTGGGGGCTACACCTTC.

This clonotype showed up just a few times. The rearrangement links TRBV10-3 to TRBJ1-1; tentative D call: TRBD1 (5 bases). Trimming stripped 10 bases from V and 1 base from J, with 13 bases between. The CDR3 has 13 residues. Germline-derived CDR1 and CDR2 are ENHRY and SYGVKD. In DNA form, the CDR3 reads TGTGCCACCCAGGCAGGGAGGAACACTGAAGCTTTCTTT. Encoded protein: CATQAGRNTEAFF.

This clonotype occurred once. V gene TRBV6-5 combines with J gene TRBJ1-2, with 9 bases fitting TRBD1. The trim removed 4 bases at V and 5 bases at J, leaving 14 bases unmatched. The CDR3 extends over 17 amino acids. Germline assignment: CDR1 MNHEY and CDR2 SVGAGI. The CDR3 DNA is TGTGCCAGCAGTTCGACGACAGGGGGGAAGCACGGATATGGCTACACCTTC. This sequence encodes CASSSTTGGKHGYGYTF.

The rearrangement links TRBV11-2 to TRBJ2-1; tentatively, D is TRBD1 or TRBD2 (6 bases each). Trimming took off 8 bases at V and 2 bases at J, with 19 bases between the two ends. The CDR3 consists of 16 residues. Per the germline V gene, CDR1 is SGHAT and CDR2 is FQNNGV. The CDR3 sequence is CASHRTRGTTYNEQFF. The DNA for the CDR3 is TGTGCCAGCCACAGGACGCGCGGGACAACCTACAATGAGCAGTTCTTC.

This sequence joins TRBV15 and TRBJ2-1; D not certain. Trimming left V 3 bases short and J 9 bases short, with 18 bases between. CDR3 length equals 15 residues. CDR1 and CDR2 (germline): LNHNV, YYDKDF (reference sequence). The CDR3 is CATSRVDLAVGEQFF. The CDR3, as DNA: TGTGCCACCAGCAGGGTAGATCTCGCAGTGGGTGAGCAGTTCTTC.

The chain combines TRBV15 with TRBJ2-7; no clear D. The germline V gene has CDR1 LNHNV and CDR2 YYDKDF (reference sequence). The length of the CDR3 is 12 residues. V gave up 3 bases and J gave up 3 bases, with 6 bases separating them. CDR3 nucleotides: TGTGCCACCAGCAGTAACATCTACGAGCAGTACTTC. Amino acids: CATSSNIYEQYF.

This chain uses TRBV5-5 with TRBJ2-5; 16 positions match TRBD2. V lost 3 bases, J lost 2 bases, and 4 bases stayed unmatched. CDR3 length: 17 residues. Per germline, CDR1 SGHKS and CDR2 YYEKEE (reference sequence). CDR3 residues: CASSSGLAGGQQETQYF. In DNA, the CDR3 is TGTGCCAGCAGCTCGGGACTAGCGGGAGGGCAACAAGAGACCCAGTACTTC.

The chain uses TRBV12-3 or TRBV12-4 and TRBJ2-3; 9 positions match TRBD1. This CDR3 is built from 16 residues. Trimming at V came to 7 bases and at J to 4 bases, leaving 12 bases not matched to a gene. Here the CDR3 DNA reads TGTGCCAGCACCGGGATTGAACAGGGGGCTGCAGATACGCAGTATTTT. The encoded protein is CASTGIEQGAADTQYF.

This clonotype was seen more than once but under ten times. This chain links TRBV9 with TRBJ2-1; the match to TRBD1 covers 10 bases. From germline, CDR1 is SGDLS and CDR2 YYNGEE. The V segment lost 3 bases and the J segment 9 bases; nucleotides outside the gene matches: 3. The CDR3 runs to 13 residues. The CDR3 region has the DNA TGTGCCAGCAGCGAGGACAGGGGGACTGAGCAGTTCTTC. Protein sequence: CASSEDRGTEQFF.

This clonotype was counted a few times. V is TRBV12-5 and J is TRBJ1-5, with D perhaps matching TRBD1 (5 bases). V was clipped by 3 bases and J by 8 bases, with 14 bases between them. The CDR3 runs 14 residues. Germline V gene data show CDR1 as LGHNT and CDR2 as FRNRAP. The CDR3 DNA is TGTGCTAGTGGTTTAGAAGCAGGGTTGAAGCCCCAGCATTTT. It specifies CASGLEAGLKPQHF.

The CDR3, as DNA: TGTGCCAGCAGCTTAAGGCGGGGGGGCAATGAGCAGTTCTTC. This codes for CASSLRRGGNEQFF. The chain combines TRBV7-3 with TRBJ2-1; TRBD2 agrees at 9 bases. Germline V gene lookup returns CDR1 SGHTA and CDR2 FQGTGA. J was trimmed by 6 bases and V by 1 base; bases with no gene match: 1. The CDR3 contains 14 residues.

The chain employs TRBV12-3 or TRBV12-4 and TRBJ1-1; D might be TRBD1 (5 bases). CDR3 length: 14 residues. The germline V and J ends were trimmed by 7 bases and 1 base, with 13 bases remaining between them. Here the CDR3 DNA reads TGTGCCAGCACCGGTGGGGCAGGGAACACTGAAGCTTTCTTT. Protein: CASTGGAGNTEAFF.

This clonotype was counted between two and nine times. The V gene is TRBV4-1, the J gene TRBJ2-7; no reliable D call. V lost 0 bases to trimming and J lost 2 bases, with 14 bases between them. The CDR3 consists of 16 residues. Germline lookup yields CDR1 MGHRA and CDR2 YSYEKL. CDR3 sequence (DNA): TGCGCCAGCAGCCAAGATCTGGTCGGGCCCCCCTACGAGCAGTACTTC. As protein: CASSQDLVGPPYEQYF.

This clonotype has just a few counts. The chain carries TRBV20-1 and TRBJ2-3; maybe TRBD2 (6 bases). V lost 5 bases to trimming and J lost 4 bases, with 13 bases between them. Germline values: CDR1 DFQATT, CDR2 SNEGSKA (reference sequence). This CDR3 is built from 13 residues. Here the CDR3 DNA reads TGCAGTGCTTCCCTGACTAGTGCAGATACGCAGTATTTT. Protein: CSASLTSADTQYF.

The V and J genes are TRBV5-1 and TRBJ2-7; tentatively, D is TRBD2 (5 bases). Germline V lookup: CDR1 SGHRS, CDR2 YFSETQ. The CDR3 contains 16 residues. The V and J ends lost 1 base and 2 bases respectively, with 16 bases between them. The CDR3, as DNA: TGCGCCAGCAGCTTGTCCCCTACCGGGGAGCCCTACGAGCAGTACTTC. Protein sequence: CASSLSPTGEPYEQYF.

This clonotype was seen only once. This chain joins TRBV6-1 and TRBJ2-5; the D is unclear. The CDR3 is 14 residues long. Per germline, CDR1 MNHNS and CDR2 SASEGT. V gave up 7 bases and J gave up 1 base, with 13 bases separating them. The CDR3 nucleotides are TGTGCCAGCATCTTCGGAGCGCTCCAAGAGACCCAGTACTTC. Amino acid sequence: CASIFGALQETQYF.

This clonotype has just a few counts. The V call is TRBV10-3, the J call TRBJ1-5, with no clear D. This CDR3 region has 14 residues. Deletions cut 5 bases from V and 2 bases from J, with 10 bases between. In germline, CDR1 is ENHRY, CDR2 SYGVKD. The CDR3 bases are TGTGCCATCAGTAGTACTACGGGCAATCAGCCCCAGCATTTT. It codes for CAISSTTGNQPQHF.

This clonotype was found a few times. The rearrangement links TRBV10-2 to TRBJ2-1; D is undetermined. The CDR3 is 16 amino acids. The germline V gene has CDR1 WSHSY and CDR2 SAAADI. V lost 6 bases to trimming and J lost 10 bases, with 25 bases between them. The CDR3 is CASSPPVVVTPEEQFF. The CDR3 region has the DNA TGCGCCAGCAGCCCTCCAGTCGTCGTGACCCCCGAAGAGCAGTTCTTC.

J is TRBJ2-5 and V is TRBV5-1; no reliable D call. The germline CDR1 and CDR2 sequences are SGHRS and YFSETQ. This CDR3 comprises 14 residues. V lost 0 bases and J 2 bases, leaving 8 bases between the germline ends. CDR3: CASSLAFRQETQYF. The CDR3 DNA follows: TGCGCCAGCAGCTTGGCCTTCCGACAAGAGACCCAGTACTTC.

At least ten counts were recorded for this clonotype. The J gene is TRBJ2-1, the V gene TRBV20-1; a weak D match, TRBD2 (5 bases). Germline V gene sequence: CDR1 DFQATT, CDR2 SNEGSKA (reference sequence). The CDR3 consists of 12 residues. Trimming took 7 bases from V and 4 from J, leaving 11 bases between them. The CDR3 region has the DNA TGCAGTGGAGGGAACGCGTACAATGAGCAGTTCTTC. This encodes CSGGNAYNEQFF.

A few counts support this clonotype. The chain carries TRBV7-9 and TRBJ1-5; no reliable D call. The germline V gene encodes CDR1 SEHNR and CDR2 FQNEAQ (reference sequence). The CDR3 is made up of 14 amino acids. V lost 0 bases and J lost 3, with 6 bases in between. CDR3 region: CASSLATANQPQHF. CDR3 coding DNA: TGTGCCAGCAGCTTAGCCACTGCCAATCAGCCCCAGCATTTT.

Turning to this clonotype: The junction shows a germline mismatch at one end, possibly a read error. The rearrangement links TRBV7-3 to TRBJ2-2; D gene unclear. From germline, CDR1 is SGHTA and CDR2 FQGTGA. CDR3 length equals 13 residues. CDR3 sequence reads: CASSLRNSGELFF. The CDR3 nucleotides read TGTGCCAGCAGCTTAAGGAACTCCGGGGAGCTGTTTTTT.